Detailed here is one TCR beta chain. The sample comes from a study of shared T cell receptors in the human thymus. The germline V gene encodes CDR1 GTSNPN and CDR2 SVGIG (reference sequence). The CDR3 runs to 15 residues. Repertoires were generated with immunoSEQ multiplex PCR, while TCRdb's copy carries only in-frame clones and drops some. The sample holds 700,000 or so clones, 80% to 90% seen once. This sample also appeared in a second study, on human thymus T cells. That report notes: Thymus pieces cut out during corrective heart surgery were the tissue that was used.

The chain joins TRBV30 to TRBJ2-5; TRBD1 matches 11 bases. Judging by the DNA end, TRBJ2-7 fits better; the J call may be wrong. Sequencing input: thymocytes. This TCR came from a girl under three years old with a congenital heart defect. This chain's CDR3 is CAWSVRWDRGDEQYF. The CDR3 DNA follows: TGTGCCTGGAGTGTACGTTGGGACAGGGGGGACGAGCAGTACTTC.